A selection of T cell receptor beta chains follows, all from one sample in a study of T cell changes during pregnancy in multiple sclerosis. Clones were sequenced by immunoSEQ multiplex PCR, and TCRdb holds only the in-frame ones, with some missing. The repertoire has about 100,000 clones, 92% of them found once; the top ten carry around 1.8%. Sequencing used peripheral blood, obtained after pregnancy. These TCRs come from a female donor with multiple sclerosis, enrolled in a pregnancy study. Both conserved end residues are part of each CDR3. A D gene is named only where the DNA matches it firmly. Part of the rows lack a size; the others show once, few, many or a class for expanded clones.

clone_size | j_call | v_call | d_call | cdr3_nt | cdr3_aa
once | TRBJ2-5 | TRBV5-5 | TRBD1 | TGTGCCAGCAGTAACAGGGGGCAGGAGACCCAGTACTTC | CASSNRGQETQYF
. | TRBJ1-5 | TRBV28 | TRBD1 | TGTGCCAGCAGGACAGGGAGGAGGGTAAATCAGCCCCAGCATTTT | CASRTGRRVNQPQHF
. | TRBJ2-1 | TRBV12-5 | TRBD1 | TGTGCTAGTACGCAGGGGGAATGGTCCTACAATGAGCAGTTCTTC | CASTQGEWSYNEQFF
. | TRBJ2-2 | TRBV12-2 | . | TGTGCAAGTCGCCCCGGGACAGGGGACACCGGGGAGCTGTTTTTT | CASRPGTGDTGELFF
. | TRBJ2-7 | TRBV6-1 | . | TGTGCCAGCAGTGGAAGGGCGGGGAAGAGCTCCTACGAGCAGTACTTC | CASSGRAGKSSYEQYF
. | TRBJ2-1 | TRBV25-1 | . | TGTGCCAGCAGTGAATTGAGGGGCGGGATGTCTTACAATGAGCAGTTCTTC | CASSELRGGMSYNEQFF
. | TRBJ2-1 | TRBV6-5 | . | TGTGCCAGCAGCTCCCCCAGGCGTAATGAGCAGTTCTTC | CASSSPRRNEQFF
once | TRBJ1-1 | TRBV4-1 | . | TGCGCCAGCAGCCAAGAAGACACGATGAACACTGAAGCTTTCTTT | CASSQEDTMNTEAFF
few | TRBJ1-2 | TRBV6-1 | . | TGTGCCAGCAGTGCACGAGGGGGACCCCATGGCTACACCTTC | CASSARGGPHGYTF
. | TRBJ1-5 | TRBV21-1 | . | TGTGCCAGCGCTCAGCAGGGTCATAGCAATCAGCCCCAGCATTTT | CASAQQGHSNQPQHF
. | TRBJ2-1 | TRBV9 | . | TGTGCCAGCAGCGGGCAGGGAACAAACAATGAGCAGTTCTTC | CASSGQGTNNEQFF
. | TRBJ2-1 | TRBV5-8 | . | TGTGCCAGCAGCTTTACTAGGTACAATGAGCAGTTCTTC | CASSFTRYNEQFF
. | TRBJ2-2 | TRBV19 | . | TGTGCCAGTAGTATCATCAGGGGGGTTGCGAACACCGGGGAGCTGTTTTTT | CASSIIRGVANTGELFF
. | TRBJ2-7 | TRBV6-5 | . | TGTGCCAGCAGCCCTACAAACCAGCGAGACTACGAGCAGTACTTC | CASSPTNQRDYEQYF
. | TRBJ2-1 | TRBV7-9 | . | TGTGCCAGCAGCCTTGGCGGCTCCTACAATGAGCAGTTCTTC | CASSLGGSYNEQFF
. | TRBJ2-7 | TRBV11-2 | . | TGTGCCAGCAGCTTAGGTACGGGGTCCAACGAGCAGTACTTC | CASSLGTGSNEQYF
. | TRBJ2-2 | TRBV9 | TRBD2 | TGTGCCAGCAGCCTGGGACTAGCGGGAGACACCGGGGAGCTGTTTTTT | CASSLGLAGDTGELFF
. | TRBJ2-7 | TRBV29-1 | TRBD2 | TGCAGCGTAGAAGGGCTAGCGGGAGCCGAGCAGTACTTC | CSVEGLAGAEQYF
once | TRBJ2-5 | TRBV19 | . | TGTGCCCCTATTGAGGTTATGTACCAAGAGACCCAGTACTTC | CAPIEVMYQETQYF
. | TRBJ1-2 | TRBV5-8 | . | TGTGCCAGCAGCTTTTGGGCAGGGTCGGTACCGGAAGGCTACACCTTC | CASSFWAGSVPEGYTF
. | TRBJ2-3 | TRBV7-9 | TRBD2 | TGTGCCAGCAGCTCAACTAGCGGGATCACAGATACGCAGTATTTT | CASSSTSGITDTQYF
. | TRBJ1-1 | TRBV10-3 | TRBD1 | TGTGCCATCAGCGCCAACGACAGGGGTGGGACTGAAGCTTTCTTT | CAISANDRGGTEAFF
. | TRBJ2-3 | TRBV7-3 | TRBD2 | TGTGCCAGCAGCCCCTCTTCGATGCTAGCGGAAAATACGCAGTATTTT | CASSPSSMLAENTQYF